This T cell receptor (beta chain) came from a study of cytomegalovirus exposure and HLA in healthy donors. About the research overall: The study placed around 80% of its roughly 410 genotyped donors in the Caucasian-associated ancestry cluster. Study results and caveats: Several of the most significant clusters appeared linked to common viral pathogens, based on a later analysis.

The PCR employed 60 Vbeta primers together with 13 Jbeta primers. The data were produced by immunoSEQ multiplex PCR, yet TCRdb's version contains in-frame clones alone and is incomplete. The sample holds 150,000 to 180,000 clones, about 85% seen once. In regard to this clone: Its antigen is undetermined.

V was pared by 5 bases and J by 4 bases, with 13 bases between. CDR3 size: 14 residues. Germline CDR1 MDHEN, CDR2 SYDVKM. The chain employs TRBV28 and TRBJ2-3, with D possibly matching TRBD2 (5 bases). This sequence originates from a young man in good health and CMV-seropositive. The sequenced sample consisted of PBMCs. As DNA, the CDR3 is TGTGCCAGCAGTCTCCGGACTCTCCCAGATACGCAGTATTTT. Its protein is CASSLRTLPDTQYF.